The T cell receptor beta chain described here comes from a study of early T cells in non-severe SARS-CoV-2 infection (dated by TCRdb to the early 2020s). Concerning the study at large: Because TCR sequencing was done on bulk RNA from unsorted whole blood, the alpha and beta chains could not be paired. Study-wide findings and limitations: Matching against VDJdb was skewed toward anti-spike CD8 responses, likely underestimated virus-specific expansions, and missed private and CD4 specificities.

The library relied on 5' RACE. Sequencing used a NextSeq 500. To correct for sequencing error and PCR bias, the TCR library protocol tagged individual cDNA molecules with unique molecular identifiers. Both TCR alpha and beta chains were sequenced, and tight co-correlation was observed between alpha and beta sequence abundances in each sample. The authors' pipeline ran thus. Decombinator V4 was used to annotate the V gene, J gene and CDR3 of the TCR sequences. TCRs were defined as expanded if a significant change between any two time points was detected under a Poisson model with p below 0.0001. TCR abundances were normalised to the total number of TCRs sequenced in each sample and reported as counts per million. TRAV1-2 paired with TRAJ12, TRAJ20 or TRAJ33 defined MAIT TCRs, while TRAV10 paired with TRAJ18 defined iNKT TCRs. VDJdb, accessed 1 November 2021, was searched for CMV, EBV and SARS-CoV-2 annotated TCRs, with TCRs annotated for multiple antigens excluded. TCRdb trimmed public reads at Q25 via fastp, called clones via MiXCR and kept in-frame beta chains. Each CDR3 protein appears once, grouped with its most common genes and DNA. None of the V and J calls come from the authors' own analysis; TCRdb made them. The sample table shows about 46,000 distinct CDR3 sequences, and roughly 5.4% are seen once. 5% to 6.5% of the sample comes from the top ten.

The CDR3, from cysteine to phenylalanine, totals 13 residues. The retained sequence is limited to the CDR3, 39 bases, with the frame set at the first base. The germline ends are 7 bases apart after V is trimmed by 0 bases and J by 2 bases. According to the germline V gene (reference sequence), CDR1 reads DFQATT and CDR2 reads SNEGSKA. The study was a case-control design nested within a healthcare worker cohort in London, UK, with weekly nasopharyngeal swab PCR tests and blood sampling. Healthcare workers were recruited during the week of the UK lockdown, between 23 and 31 March 2020, and followed weekly for up to roughly 15 weeks. In its sample, this clonotype was seen many times. Which antigen it targets is not known. No base quality information exists; no much larger clone differs at one position.

The rearranged segments are TRBV20-1 and TRBJ1-2, and the D gene may be TRBD1, 5 bases matching. This clonotype was obtained from an adult who was a healthcare worker with PCR-confirmed SARS-CoV-2 infection or an uninfected control (not recorded which). Specimen: whole blood, collected at baseline. The CDR3 has the sequence CSARDRDNYGYTF. The DNA sequence is TGCAGTGCTAGAGATCGGGACAACTATGGCTACACCTTC.